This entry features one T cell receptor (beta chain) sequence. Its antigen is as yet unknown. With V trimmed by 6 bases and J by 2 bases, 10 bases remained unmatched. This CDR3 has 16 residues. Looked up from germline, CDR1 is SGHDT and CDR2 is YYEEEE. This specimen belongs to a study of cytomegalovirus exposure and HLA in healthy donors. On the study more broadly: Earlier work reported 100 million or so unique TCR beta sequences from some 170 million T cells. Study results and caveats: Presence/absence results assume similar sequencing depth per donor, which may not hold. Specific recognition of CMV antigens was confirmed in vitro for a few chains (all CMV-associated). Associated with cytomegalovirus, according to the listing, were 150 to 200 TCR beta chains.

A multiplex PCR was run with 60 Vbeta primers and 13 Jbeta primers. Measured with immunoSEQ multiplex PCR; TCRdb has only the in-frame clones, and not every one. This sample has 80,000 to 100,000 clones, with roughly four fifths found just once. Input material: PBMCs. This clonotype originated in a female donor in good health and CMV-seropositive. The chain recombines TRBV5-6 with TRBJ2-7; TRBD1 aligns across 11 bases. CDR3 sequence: CASTEGQGGSPYEQYF. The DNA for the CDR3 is TGTGCCAGCACCGAGGGACAGGGGGGCTCCCCCTACGAGCAGTACTTC.